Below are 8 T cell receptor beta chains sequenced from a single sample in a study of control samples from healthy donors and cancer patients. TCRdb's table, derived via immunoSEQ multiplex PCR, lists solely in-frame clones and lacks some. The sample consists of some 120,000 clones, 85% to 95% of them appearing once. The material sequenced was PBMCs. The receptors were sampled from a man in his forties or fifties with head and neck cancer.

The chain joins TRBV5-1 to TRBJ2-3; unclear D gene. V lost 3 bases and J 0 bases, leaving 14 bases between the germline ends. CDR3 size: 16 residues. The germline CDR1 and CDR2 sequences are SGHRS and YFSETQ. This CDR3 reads CASSSWVPHSTDTQYF. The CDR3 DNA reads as TGCGCCAGCAGCTCTTGGGTTCCTCATAGCACAGATACGCAGTATTTT.

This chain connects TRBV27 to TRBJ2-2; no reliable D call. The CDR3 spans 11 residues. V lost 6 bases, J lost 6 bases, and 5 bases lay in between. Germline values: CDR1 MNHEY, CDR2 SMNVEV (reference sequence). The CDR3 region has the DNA TGTGCCAGCAGGCTGGCCGGGGAGCTGTTTTTT. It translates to CASRLAGELFF.

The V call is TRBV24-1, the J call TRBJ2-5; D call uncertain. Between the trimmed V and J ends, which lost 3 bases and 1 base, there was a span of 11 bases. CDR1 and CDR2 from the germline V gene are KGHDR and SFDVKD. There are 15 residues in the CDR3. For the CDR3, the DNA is TGTGCCACCAGTGATCCGAGATCAATCCAAGAGACCCAGTACTTC. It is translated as CATSDPRSIQETQYF.

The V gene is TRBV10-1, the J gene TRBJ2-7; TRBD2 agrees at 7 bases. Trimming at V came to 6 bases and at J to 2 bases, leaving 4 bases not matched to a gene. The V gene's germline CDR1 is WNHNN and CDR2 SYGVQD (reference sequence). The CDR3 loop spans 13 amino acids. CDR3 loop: CASRRGWAYEQYF. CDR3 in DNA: TGCGCCAGCAGGCGGGGGTGGGCCTACGAGCAGTACTTC.

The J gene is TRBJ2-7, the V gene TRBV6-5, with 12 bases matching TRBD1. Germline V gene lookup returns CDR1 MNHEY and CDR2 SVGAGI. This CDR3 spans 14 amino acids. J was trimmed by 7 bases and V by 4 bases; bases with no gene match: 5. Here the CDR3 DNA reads TGTGCCAGCAGTTCGGGACAGGGGGCACGTGAGCAGTACTTC. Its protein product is CASSSGQGAREQYF.

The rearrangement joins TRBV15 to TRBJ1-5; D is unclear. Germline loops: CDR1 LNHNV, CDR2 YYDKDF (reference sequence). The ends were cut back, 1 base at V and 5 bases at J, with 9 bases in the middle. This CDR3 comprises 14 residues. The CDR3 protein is CATSRAGGDQPQHF. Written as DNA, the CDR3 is TGTGCCACCAGCAGAGCGGGTGGCGATCAGCCCCAGCATTTT. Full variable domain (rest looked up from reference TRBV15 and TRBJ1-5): DAMVIQNPRYQVTQFGKPVTLSCSQTLNHNVMYWYQQKSSQAPKLLFHYYDKDFNNEADTPDNFQSRRPNTSFCFLDIRSPGLGDTAMYLCATSRAGGDQPQHFGDGTRLSIL.

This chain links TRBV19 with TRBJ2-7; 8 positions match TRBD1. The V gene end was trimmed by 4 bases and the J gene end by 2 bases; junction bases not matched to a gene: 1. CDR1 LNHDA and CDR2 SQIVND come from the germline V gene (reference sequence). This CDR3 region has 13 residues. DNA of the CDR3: TGTGCCAGTAGTACACAGGGGGCCTACGAGCAGTACTTC. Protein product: CASSTQGAYEQYF.

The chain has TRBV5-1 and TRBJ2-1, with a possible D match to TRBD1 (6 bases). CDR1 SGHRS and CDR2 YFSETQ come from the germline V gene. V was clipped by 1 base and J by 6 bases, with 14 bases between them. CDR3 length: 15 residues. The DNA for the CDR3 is TGCGCCAGCAGCTTGACAGGGAACCAAATCAATGAGCAGTTCTTC. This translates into CASSLTGNQINEQFF.